These 7 T cell receptor beta chains share one sample of origin, sequenced in a study of blood T cell repertoires in COVID-19. The protocol was immunoSEQ multiplex PCR, while the TCRdb copy is restricted to in-frame clones and leaves out a portion. The sample consists of 36,000 or so clones, 90% of them appearing once. Sequencing input: peripheral blood. The receptors here all came from a human donor in a cohort sampled during active COVID-19.

This chain links TRBV4-1 with TRBJ2-2, with TRBD2 as a possible D gene (6 bases). This CDR3 has 16 residues. The germline gives CDR1 MGHRA, CDR2 YSYEKL. Trimming cost V 1 base and J 10 bases, with 19 bases left between them. The CDR3 nucleotides read TGCGCCAGCAGCCAAGGGGCAGGGTCTAGCGTAGAGGAGCTGTTTTTT. Its translation: CASSQGAGSSVEELFF.

V gene TRBV12-3 or TRBV12-4 combines with J gene TRBJ2-3; D is ambiguous. Trimming took off 3 bases at V and 4 bases at J, with 8 bases between the two ends. The CDR3 is made up of 13 amino acids. The CDR3 DNA follows: TGTGCCAGCAGTTTGGGCGAAGCAGATACGCAGTATTTT. The encoded protein is CASSLGEADTQYF.

This chain connects TRBV2 to TRBJ2-6, with TRBD1 as a possible D gene (6 bases). Trimming cost V 6 bases and J 1 base, with 16 bases left between them. CDR3 size: 17 residues. CDR1 is SNHLY, CDR2 FYNNEI, per germline. CDR3: CASSLQGSVSGANVLTF. DNA for the CDR3: TGTGCCAGCAGCCTACAGGGTTCGGTATCTGGGGCCAACGTCCTGACTTTC.

The CDR3 coding sequence is TGTGCCAGCAGCTTCGGGACTAGCGGGAGGGATACGCAGTATTTT. Translation: CASSFGTSGRDTQYF. The chain uses TRBV7-3 and TRBJ2-3; 15 positions agree with TRBD2. CDR3 length: 15 residues. With V trimmed by 3 bases and J by 6 bases, 1 base remained unmatched. The germline V gene has CDR1 SGHTA and CDR2 FQGTGA. Variable domain in full (rest from reference TRBV7-3 and TRBJ2-3): GAGVSQTPSNKVTEKGKYVELRCDPISGHTALYWYRQSLGQGPEFLIYFQGTGAADDSGLPNDRFFAVRPEGSVSTLKIQRTERGDSAVYLCASSFGTSGRDTQYFGPGTRLTVL.

This chain uses TRBV21-1 with TRBJ2-1; TRBD2 reflects the table's D call only, with no check against the DNA. TRBV21-1 constitutes a pseudogene. This CDR3 region has 14 residues. CDR3 in DNA: TGTGCCAGCAGCCCAGCGGGAGGGTACAATGAGCAGTTCTTC. This gives the protein CASSPAGGYNEQFF.

The V and J genes are TRBV5-1 and TRBJ2-5; 8 positions match TRBD1. CDR1 is SGHRS and CDR2 is YFSETQ in the germline V gene. The CDR3 extends over 16 amino acids. The J segment lost 1 base and the V segment lost 4 bases, leaving 9 bases of the junction unmatched. CDR3 protein: CASSMTGALPQETQYF. CDR3 DNA: TGCGCCAGCAGCATGACAGGGGCGCTCCCCCAAGAGACCCAGTACTTC.

This chain connects TRBV4-3 to TRBJ2-2; D remains unclear. CDR1 is LGHNA and CDR2 is YSLEER in the germline V gene. This CDR3 is 14 amino acids long. Trimming removed 4 bases from V and 4 bases from J, with 10 bases in between. The CDR3 reads CASSPFPGTGELFF. The CDR3 nucleotides read TGCGCCAGCAGCCCTTTTCCGGGCACCGGGGAGCTGTTTTTT.